A selection of T cell receptor beta chains follows, all from one sample in a study of blood T cell repertoires in COVID-19. Assay used: immunoSEQ multiplex PCR; TCRdb lists only in-frame clones, some missing. The data show around 50,000 clones, 75% to 90% seen once. The sample comprised peripheral blood. The receptors here all came from a human donor in a cohort sampled during active COVID-19. CDR3s include the opening cysteine and the closing phenylalanine or tryptophan. Fields, in order: clone size, J gene, V gene, D gene, CDR3 protein, CDR3 DNA. A D gene is named only where the DNA matches it firmly. Clone size is stated in some rows and not others, as once, few, many or a class when expanded.

NA,TRBJ1-6,TRBV6-5,TRBD1,CASNPGQGAHSPLHF,TGTGCCAGCAACCCGGGACAGGGAGCCCATTCACCCCTCCACTTT
NA,TRBJ1-1,TRBV19,NA,CATAPRGNTEAFF,TGTGCCACCGCTCCTAGAGGGAACACTGAAGCTTTCTTT
NA,TRBJ1-6,TRBV5-3,TRBD1,CARSLVYRGPYNSPLHF,TGTGCCAGAAGCTTGGTTTACAGGGGGCCCTATAATTCACCCCTCCACTTT
NA,TRBJ2-3,TRBV5-4,TRBD2,CASSPGLGGGSADTQYF,TGTGCCAGCAGCCCCGGCCTGGGCGGGGGGTCCGCGGATACGCAGTATTTT
few,TRBJ1-5,TRBV24-1,TRBD1,CATSEGQGQPQHF,TGTGCCACCAGTGAGGGACAGGGGCAGCCCCAGCATTTT
NA,TRBJ2-1,TRBV6-1,NA,CASSDARHKPWDEQFF,TGTGCCAGCAGTGACGCAAGACACAAGCCCTGGGATGAGCAGTTCTTC
NA,TRBJ2-1,TRBV7-9,NA,CASSLGGGNEQFF,TGTGCCAGCAGCCTGGGAGGGGGGAATGAGCAGTTCTTC
NA,TRBJ2-4,TRBV19,NA,CASTPPGASQNIQYF,TGTGCCAGTACCCCCCCAGGGGCATCCCAAAACATTCAGTACTTC
NA,TRBJ1-1,TRBV30,NA,CAWTADSLNTEAFF,TGTGCCTGGACTGCGGACAGTTTGAACACTGAAGCTTTCTTT
NA,TRBJ2-7,TRBV18,NA,CASSRGGIDEQYF,TGTGCCAGCTCCCGAGGCGGAATCGACGAGCAGTACTTC
NA,TRBJ2-1,TRBV18,NA,CASSPGRARNEQFF,TGTGCCAGCTCACCAGGCAGGGCTAGGAATGAGCAGTTCTTC
NA,TRBJ2-1,TRBV12-3/TRBV12-4,TRBD1,CASSPLRGQQFF,TGTGCCAGCAGTCCACTAAGGGGGCAGCAGTTCTTC
NA,TRBJ2-2,TRBV29-1,NA,CSVEGHQNTGELFF,TGCAGCGTTGAGGGACACCAGAACACCGGGGAGCTGTTTTTT
few,TRBJ2-3,TRBV7-2,TRBD2,CASSFSSGGASDTQYF,TGTGCCAGCAGCTTTTCAAGCGGGGGGGCCTCAGATACGCAGTATTTT
NA,TRBJ2-1,TRBV18,TRBD1,CASSSRQGSSYNEQFF,TGTGCCAGCTCATCACGACAGGGCAGCTCCTACAATGAGCAGTTCTTC
few,TRBJ1-2,TRBV18,NA,CASSPPKGGYTF,TGTGCCAGCTCACCACCGAAGGGGGGCTACACCTTC
NA,TRBJ1-6,TRBV5-1,NA,CASSLARRREGSNSPLHF,TGCGCCAGCAGCTTGGCGAGGCGACGGGAAGGAAGCAATTCACCCCTCCACTTT
few,TRBJ2-7,TRBV6-5,TRBD2,CASSARGGGAYEQYF,TGTGCCAGCAGCGCCCGTGGCGGGGGGGCCTACGAGCAGTACTTC
once,TRBJ1-5,TRBV6-5,TRBD1,CASSPRTTGTQPQHF,TGTGCCAGCAGCCCCAGGACGACAGGGACTCAGCCCCAGCATTTT
once,TRBJ1-1,TRBV19,NA,CASSAGVNTEAFF,TGTGCCAGTAGCGCCGGGGTAAACACTGAAGCTTTCTTT
NA,TRBJ2-6,TRBV5-1,NA,CASSPHSSGANVLTF,TGCGCCAGCAGCCCCCACTCCTCTGGGGCCAACGTCCTGACTTTC
few,TRBJ1-6,TRBV5-6,TRBD1,CASSFRTGDNSPLHF,TGTGCCAGCAGTTTTCGGACAGGAGACAATTCACCCCTCCACTTT
NA,TRBJ2-1,TRBV4-1,TRBD1,CASSQDIRGSSYNEQFF,TGCGCCAGCAGCCAAGATATCAGGGGGAGCTCCTACAATGAGCAGTTCTTC
NA,TRBJ2-1,TRBV30,NA,CAWTGRGGKQFF,TGTGCCTGGACGGGTAGGGGGGGAAAGCAGTTCTTC
NA,TRBJ2-5,TRBV6-4,NA,CASSDLPGHMETQYF,TGTGCCAGCAGTGACTTGCCGGGACATATGGAGACCCAGTACTTC
NA,TRBJ1-2,TRBV4-1,NA,CASSQDSVRVDGYTF,TGCGCCAGCAGCCAAGATTCCGTCAGGGTGGACGGCTACACCTTC
NA,TRBJ1-2,TRBV7-9,TRBD1,CASSLGTGALNYGYTF,TGTGCCAGCAGCTTAGGGACAGGGGCCCTAAACTATGGCTACACCTTC
once,TRBJ1-2,TRBV9,TRBD1,CASSEFPGQGYGYTF,TGTGCCAGCAGCGAATTCCCGGGACAGGGCTATGGCTACACCTTC
NA,TRBJ2-1,TRBV28,NA,CASRTTETYNEQFF,TGTGCCAGCAGGACGACAGAGACCTACAATGAGCAGTTCTTC
NA,TRBJ1-1,TRBV7-2,NA,CASSFAGPTEAFF,TGTGCCAGCAGCTTTGCAGGTCCAACTGAAGCTTTCTTT
NA,TRBJ2-3,TRBV28,TRBD2,CASRGGSDTQYF,TGTGCCAGCAGGGGGGGGTCAGATACGCAGTATTTT
NA,TRBJ2-3,TRBV7-2,NA,CASSPQRIATDTQYF,TGTGCCAGCAGCCCCCAACGGATAGCGACAGATACGCAGTATTTT
NA,TRBJ1-5,TRBV28,TRBD1,CASMTGGLGNQPQHF,TGTGCCAGCATGACAGGGGGCCTGGGCAATCAGCCCCAGCATTTT
NA,TRBJ2-7,TRBV29-1,NA,CSVGEGGYEQYF,TGCAGCGTTGGGGAGGGGGGCTACGAGCAGTACTTC
NA,TRBJ2-3,TRBV3-1/TRBV3-2,NA,CASSQDHTDTQYF,TGTGCCAGCAGCCAAGATCACACAGATACGCAGTATTTT